This record covers a single T cell receptor beta chain. Its antigen is still unknown. The sample belongs to a study of cytomegalovirus exposure and HLA in healthy donors. Findings of the study overall: Analysis was carried out at a later point, and it linked a missense DCLRE1C variant to TCR beta V- and J-gene trimming. In a later analysis, HLA-C alleles had the fewest associated TCRs, DRB1 alleles the most. The investigators catalogued 180 or so TCR beta chains as cytomegalovirus-associated.

PCR used 60 Vbeta primers and 13 Jbeta primers. In the study's own analysis: An analysis performed later counted about 80 million unique TCR beta chains (roughly 11 million of them shared). Libraries were prepared by immunoSEQ multiplex PCR; TCRdb keeps only in-frame clonotypes and omits some of them. The V and J calls and clone size were taken over from that table, and D and trimming were inferred from the DNA. Of over 100,000 clones listed, approximately 70% are singletons. The sample consisted of PBMCs. The receptor comes from a man between 18 and 35 years old in good health and CMV-seronegative.

CDR3 nucleotide sequence: TGTGCCAGCAGTTTTTTTATACAGGGAAGCTATGGCTACACCTTC. Translation gives CASSFFIQGSYGYTF. J is TRBJ1-2 and V is TRBV28; D may be TRBD1 (6 bases). This CDR3 is built from 15 residues. Trimming cost V 3 bases and J 4 bases, with 15 bases left between them. The V gene's germline CDR1 is MDHEN and CDR2 SYDVKM.